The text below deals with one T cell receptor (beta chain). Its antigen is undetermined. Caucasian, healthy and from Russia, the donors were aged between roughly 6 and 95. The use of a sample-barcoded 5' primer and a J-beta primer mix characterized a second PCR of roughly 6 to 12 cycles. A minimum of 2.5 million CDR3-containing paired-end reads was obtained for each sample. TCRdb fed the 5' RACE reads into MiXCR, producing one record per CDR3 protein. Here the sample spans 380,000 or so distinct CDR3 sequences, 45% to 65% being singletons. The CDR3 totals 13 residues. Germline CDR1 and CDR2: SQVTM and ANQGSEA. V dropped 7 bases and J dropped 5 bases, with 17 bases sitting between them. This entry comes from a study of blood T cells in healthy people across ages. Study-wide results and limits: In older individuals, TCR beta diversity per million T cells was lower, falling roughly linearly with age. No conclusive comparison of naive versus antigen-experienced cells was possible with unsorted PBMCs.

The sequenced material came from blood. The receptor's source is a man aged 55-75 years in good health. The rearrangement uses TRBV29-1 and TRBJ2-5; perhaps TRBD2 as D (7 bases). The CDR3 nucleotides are TGCAGCGCCCGCGGGGGCGGAGGGGAGACCCAGTACTTC. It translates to CSARGGGGETQYF.